This TCR beta chain was recovered during a study of cytomegalovirus exposure and HLA in healthy donors. Germline values: CDR1 WSHSY, CDR2 SAAADI. The ends were cut back, 6 bases at V and 7 bases at J, with 18 bases in the middle. The CDR3 has 14 residues. The table lists this clone with a few counts. It was with 60 Vbeta and 13 Jbeta primers that the PCR ran. Original processing methods: In a later analysis, the count reached about 82 million unique TCR beta chains, with roughly 11 million shared. Sequencing was performed with immunoSEQ multiplex PCR; in TCRdb, only in-frame clones are kept and a portion is missing. V and J calls and clone size are those listed in that table; D and trimming were worked out from the DNA. The profile shows approximately 120,000 clones, about 77% of them singletons.

Sequenced sample: PBMCs. The chain carries TRBV10-2 and TRBJ1-1; D might be TRBD1 (6 bases). The sequence was obtained from a middle-aged man in good health and CMV-seronegative. CDR3 region: CASRPGSTGNEAFF. The CDR3, as DNA: TGCGCCAGCAGGCCCGGGTCTACAGGGAATGAAGCTTTCTTT.